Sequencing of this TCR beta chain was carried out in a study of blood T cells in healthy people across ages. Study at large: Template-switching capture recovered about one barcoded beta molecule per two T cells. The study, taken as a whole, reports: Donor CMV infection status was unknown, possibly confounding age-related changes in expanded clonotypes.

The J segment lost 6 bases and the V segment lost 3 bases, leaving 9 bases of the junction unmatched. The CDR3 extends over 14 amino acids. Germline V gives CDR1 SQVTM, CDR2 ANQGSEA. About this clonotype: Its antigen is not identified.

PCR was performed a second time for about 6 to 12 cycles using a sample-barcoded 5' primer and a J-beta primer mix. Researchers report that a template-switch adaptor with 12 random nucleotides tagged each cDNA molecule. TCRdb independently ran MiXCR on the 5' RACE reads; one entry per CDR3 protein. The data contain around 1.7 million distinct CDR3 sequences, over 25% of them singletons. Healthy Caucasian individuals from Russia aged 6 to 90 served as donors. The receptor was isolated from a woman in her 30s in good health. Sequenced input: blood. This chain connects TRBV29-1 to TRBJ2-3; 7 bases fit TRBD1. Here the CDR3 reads CSVETPNRGDTQYF. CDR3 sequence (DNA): TGCAGCGTTGAGACGCCTAACAGGGGTGATACGCAGTATTTT.